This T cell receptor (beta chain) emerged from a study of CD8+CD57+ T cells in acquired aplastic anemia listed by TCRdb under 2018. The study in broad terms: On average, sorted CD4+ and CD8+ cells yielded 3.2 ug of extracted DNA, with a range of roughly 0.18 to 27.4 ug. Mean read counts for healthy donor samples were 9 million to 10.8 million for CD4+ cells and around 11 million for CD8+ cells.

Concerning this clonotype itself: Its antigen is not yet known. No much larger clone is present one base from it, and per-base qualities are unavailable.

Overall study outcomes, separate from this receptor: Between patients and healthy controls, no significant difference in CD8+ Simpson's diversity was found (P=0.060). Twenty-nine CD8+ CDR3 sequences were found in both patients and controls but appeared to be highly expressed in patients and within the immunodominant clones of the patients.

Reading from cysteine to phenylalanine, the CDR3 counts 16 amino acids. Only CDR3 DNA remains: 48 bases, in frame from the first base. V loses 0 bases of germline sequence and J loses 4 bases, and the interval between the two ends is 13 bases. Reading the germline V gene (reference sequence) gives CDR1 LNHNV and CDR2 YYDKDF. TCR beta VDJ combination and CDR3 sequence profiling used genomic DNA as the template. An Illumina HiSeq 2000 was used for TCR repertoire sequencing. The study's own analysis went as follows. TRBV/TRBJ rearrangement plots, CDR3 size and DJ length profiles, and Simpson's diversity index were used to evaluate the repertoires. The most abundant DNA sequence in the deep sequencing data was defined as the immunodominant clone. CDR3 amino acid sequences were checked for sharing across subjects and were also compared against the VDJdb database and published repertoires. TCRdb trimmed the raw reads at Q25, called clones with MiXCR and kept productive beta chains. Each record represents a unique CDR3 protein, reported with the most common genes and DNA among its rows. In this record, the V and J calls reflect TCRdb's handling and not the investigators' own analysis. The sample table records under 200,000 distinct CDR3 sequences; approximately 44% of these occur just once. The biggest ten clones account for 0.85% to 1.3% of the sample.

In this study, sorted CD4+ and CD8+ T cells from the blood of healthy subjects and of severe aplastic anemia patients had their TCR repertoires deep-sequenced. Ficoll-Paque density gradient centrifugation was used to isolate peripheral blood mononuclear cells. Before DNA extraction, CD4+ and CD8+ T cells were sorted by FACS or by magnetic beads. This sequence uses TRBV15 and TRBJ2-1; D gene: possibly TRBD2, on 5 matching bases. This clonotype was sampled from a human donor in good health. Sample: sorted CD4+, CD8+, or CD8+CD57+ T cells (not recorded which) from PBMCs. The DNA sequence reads TGTGCCACCAGCAGAGATCAAAGTAGGACTTACAATGAGCAGTTCTTC. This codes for CATSRDQSRTYNEQFF.